This T cell receptor (beta chain) was captured in a study of blood T cells in healthy people across ages. The second PCR ran roughly 6 to 11 cycles with a sample-barcoded 5' primer and J-beta primers. A template-switch adaptor that had 12 random nucleotides put a tag on each cDNA molecule. Every individual sample yielded 3 million or more paired-end reads (each containing CDR3). TCRdb reprocessed the 5' RACE reads via MiXCR and lists one record per CDR3 protein. The sample holds 750,000 to 950,000 distinct CDR3 sequences; almost 30% are singletons and the top ten take about 9.4%. Study results and limitations: TCR beta diversity, measured per million T cells, fell in a roughly linear way with age. When one million T cells were used, diversity estimates were thought to be underestimates.

Trimming cost V 7 bases and J 5 bases, with 12 bases left between them. This CDR3 has 13 amino acids. A few counts support this clonotype. Antigen: not known. The same sample was also used in a study of T cells of mothers and their children.

The chain joins TRBV12-3 or TRBV12-4 to TRBJ2-1; D is uncertain. Sequencing was performed on blood. This clonotype was sampled from a woman in her 40s in good health. CDR3 bases: TGTGCCAGCACTCAACTTGGGGACAATGAGCAGTTCTTC. It is translated as CASTQLGDNEQFF.